This paragraph reports one T cell receptor beta chain. Its antigen remains unidentified. Base qualities are not at hand, and no much larger clone is one base apart. These data come from a study of Ad26.COV2.S vaccination and SARS-CoV-2 variants (dated by TCRdb to the early 2020s). About the full investigation: TCRbeta repertoire sequencing was used to assess the specificity and breadth of SARS-CoV-2-reactive T cell receptors after Ad26.COV2.S vaccination. The TCR-sequenced set comprised roughly 30 samples: some 20 Ad26.COV2.S vaccine recipients, 5 placebo recipients and 8 SARS-CoV-2 convalescent individuals. What the research found in general, with its limitations: After vaccination, substantial breadth of spike-specific CD8+ and CD4+ T cell responses was reported. The authors noted that the TCR breadth and depth analyses may have underestimated total T cell responses. Comparable non-spike TCR breadth was observed between vaccine and placebo recipients, consistent with only spike being contained in the vaccine. Higher spike-specific TCR breadth was observed in Ad26.COV2.S recipients than in placebo recipients (P = 0.0014).

The immunoSEQ Assay was used to sequence TCRbeta CDR3 regions. After extraction, genomic DNA underwent amplification by bias-controlled multiplex PCR, followed by high-throughput sequencing. As for the original processing: To quantify the absolute abundance of each unique TCRbeta CDR3 region, sequences were collapsed and filtered. T cell fraction was estimated by normalizing TCRbeta template counts to usable DNA, which was measured by amplifying reference genes present in all nucleated cells. Repertoire TCRs were annotated as SARS-CoV-2-specific when V gene, CDR3 amino acid sequence and J gene were exactly matched to a known reactive TCR set. The reference SARS-CoV-2 TCR set came from MIRA and was filtered for enrichment in COVID-19-positive ImmuneCODE repertoires, removing public or cross-reactive TCRs. Using the MIRA antigens, annotated TCRs were further analysed by specific ORF or by position within an ORF. Breadth was defined as annotated unique rearrangements over total unique productive rearrangements; depth was the summed frequency of those rearrangements. Group comparisons of TCR breadth used two-sided Wilcoxon rank-sum tests. TCRdb carries this immuneACCESS record with in-frame sequences only. Its versions omit some clonotypes, under half of them owing to an unresolved V gene in the studies checked, with the rest unexplained. V and J calls plus clone size are reproduced from that table; the DNA served to infer D and trimming. In all, the sample holds about 350,000 clones, and 92% of those were seen once. Around 4% of the sample belongs to the ten largest clones.

The time point label for this specimen denotes: individuals recovered from natural SARS-CoV-2 infection. Its CDR3 holds 15 amino acids, cysteine through phenylalanine. Only the CDR3 DNA is retained, 45 bases long and in frame from the first base. For CDR1 and CDR2, the germline V gene lists SGHAT and FQNNGV. V lost 3 bases and J lost 4 bases; the stretch between them is 15 bases long. Source: peripheral blood, taken after recovery from COVID-19. The receptor comes from a human donor who had recovered from COVID-19. The chain is made from TRBV11-2 and TRBJ1-1; a confident D gene designation cannot be given. The DNA sequence follows: TGTGCCAGCAGCTTTGTCAGGCCCCCGGGCACTGAAGCTTTCTTT. This yields the protein CASSFVRPPGTEAFF. Here the CDR3 is joined to the reference TRBV11-2 and TRBJ1-1 genes, and the full variable domain is: EAGVAQSPRYKIIEKRQSVAFWCNPISGHATLYWYQQILGQGPKLLIQFQNNGVVDDSQLPKDRFSAERLKGVDSTLKIQPAKLEDSAVYLCASSFVRPPGTEAFFGQGTRLTVV.